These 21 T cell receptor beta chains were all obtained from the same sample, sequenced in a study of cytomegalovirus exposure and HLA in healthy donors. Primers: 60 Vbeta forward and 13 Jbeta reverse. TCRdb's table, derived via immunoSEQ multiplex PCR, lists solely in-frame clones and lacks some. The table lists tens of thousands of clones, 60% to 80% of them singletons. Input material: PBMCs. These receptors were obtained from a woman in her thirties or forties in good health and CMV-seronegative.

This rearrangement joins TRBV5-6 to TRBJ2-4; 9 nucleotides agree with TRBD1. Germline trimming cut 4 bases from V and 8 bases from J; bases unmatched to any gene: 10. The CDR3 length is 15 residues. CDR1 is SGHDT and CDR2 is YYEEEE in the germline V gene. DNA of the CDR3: TGTGCCAGCAGCACAACAGACAGGGGGGGAGACATTCAGTACTTC. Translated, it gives CASSTTDRGGDIQYF.

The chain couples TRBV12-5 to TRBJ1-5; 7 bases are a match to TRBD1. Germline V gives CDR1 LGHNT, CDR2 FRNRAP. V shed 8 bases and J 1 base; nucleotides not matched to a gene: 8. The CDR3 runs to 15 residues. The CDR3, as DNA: TGTGCTAGTTACAGGGGTGGAGAGAGCAATCAGCCCCAGCATTTT. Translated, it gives CASYRGGESNQPQHF. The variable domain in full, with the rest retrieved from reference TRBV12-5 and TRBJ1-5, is DARVTQTPRHKVTEMGQEVTMRCQPILGHNTVFWYRQTMMQGLELLAYFRNRAPLDDSGMPKDRFSAEMPDATLATLKIQPSEPRDSAVYFCASYRGGESNQPQHFGDGTRLSIL.

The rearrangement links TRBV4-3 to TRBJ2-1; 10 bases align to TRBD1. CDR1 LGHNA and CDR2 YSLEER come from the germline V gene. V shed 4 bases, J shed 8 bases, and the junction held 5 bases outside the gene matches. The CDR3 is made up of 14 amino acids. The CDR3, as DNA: TGCGCCAGCAGCCGAGTGACAGGGGGCTATGAGCAGTTCTTC. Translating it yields CASSRVTGGYEQFF.

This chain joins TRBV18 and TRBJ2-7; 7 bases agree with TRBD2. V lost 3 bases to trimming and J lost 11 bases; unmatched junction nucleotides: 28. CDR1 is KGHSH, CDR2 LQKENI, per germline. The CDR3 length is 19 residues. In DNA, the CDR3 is TGTGCCAGCTCACCCTCGCCTAGCGGCGTCGTCGCGGGCGCCTCGTTTAAGTACTTC. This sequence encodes CASSPSPSGVVAGASFKYF.

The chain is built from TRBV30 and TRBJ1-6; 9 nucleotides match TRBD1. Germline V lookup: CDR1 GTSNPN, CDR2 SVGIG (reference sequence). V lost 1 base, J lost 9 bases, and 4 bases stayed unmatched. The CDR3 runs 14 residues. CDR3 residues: CAWSGQGVFSPLHF. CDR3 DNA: TGTGCCTGGAGTGGACAGGGGGTATTTTCACCCCTCCACTTT. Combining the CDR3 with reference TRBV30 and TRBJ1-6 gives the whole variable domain SQTIHQWPATLVQPVGSPLSLECTVEGTSNPNLYWYRQAAGRGLQLLFYSVGIGQISSEVPQNLSASRPQDRQFILSSKKLLLSDSGFYLCAWSGQGVFSPLHFGNGTRLTVT.

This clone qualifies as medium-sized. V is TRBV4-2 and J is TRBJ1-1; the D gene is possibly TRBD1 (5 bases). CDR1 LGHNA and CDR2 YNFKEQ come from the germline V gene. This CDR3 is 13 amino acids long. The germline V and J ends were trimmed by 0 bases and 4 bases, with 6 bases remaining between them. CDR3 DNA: TGTGCCAGCAGCCAAGATAGGGGCACTGAAGCTTTCTTT. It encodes CASSQDRGTEAFF.

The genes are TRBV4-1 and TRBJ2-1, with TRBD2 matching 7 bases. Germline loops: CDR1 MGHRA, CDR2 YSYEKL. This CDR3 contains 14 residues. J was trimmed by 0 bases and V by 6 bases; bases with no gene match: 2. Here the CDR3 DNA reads TGCGCCAGCAGGGCGGGGGTCTCCTACAATGAGCAGTTCTTC. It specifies CASRAGVSYNEQFF.

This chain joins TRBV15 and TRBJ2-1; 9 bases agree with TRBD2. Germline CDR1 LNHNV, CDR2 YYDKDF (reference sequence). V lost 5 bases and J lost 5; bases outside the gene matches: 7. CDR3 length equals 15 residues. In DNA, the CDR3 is TGTGCCACCAGCCCTCCCGAGCGGGGGGACAATGAGCAGTTCTTC. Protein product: CATSPPERGDNEQFF.

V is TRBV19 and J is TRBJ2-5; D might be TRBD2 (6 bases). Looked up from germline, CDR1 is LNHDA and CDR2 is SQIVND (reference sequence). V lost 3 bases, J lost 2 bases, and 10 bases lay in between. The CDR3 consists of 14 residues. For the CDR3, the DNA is TGTGCCAGTAGTATCGGAGGGGCGCAAGAGACCCAGTACTTC. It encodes CASSIGGAQETQYF.

The CDR3 loop is CASRRDRGDEKLFF. The DNA for the CDR3 is TGTGCCAGTAGACGGGACAGGGGGGATGAAAAACTGTTTTTT. The chain has TRBV19 and TRBJ1-4, with 11 bases lining up with TRBD1. The ends lost 6 bases at V and 6 bases at J; junction bases unmatched: 3. The CDR3 has 14 amino acids. Germline values: CDR1 LNHDA, CDR2 SQIVND (reference sequence). The full variable domain, with the rest looked up from reference TRBV19 and TRBJ1-4, is DGGITQSPKYLFRKEGQNVTLSCEQNLNHDAMYWYRQDPGQGLRLIYYSQIVNDFQKGDIAEGYSVSREKKESFPLTVTSAQKNPTAFYLCASRRDRGDEKLFFGSGTQLSVL.

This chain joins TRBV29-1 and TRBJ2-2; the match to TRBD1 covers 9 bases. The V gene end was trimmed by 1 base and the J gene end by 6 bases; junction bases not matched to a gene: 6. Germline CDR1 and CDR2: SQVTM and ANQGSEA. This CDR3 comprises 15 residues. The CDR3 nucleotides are TGCAGCGTTGAAGTCCGACAGGGGGGATCCGGGGAGCTGTTTTTT. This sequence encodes CSVEVRQGGSGELFF.

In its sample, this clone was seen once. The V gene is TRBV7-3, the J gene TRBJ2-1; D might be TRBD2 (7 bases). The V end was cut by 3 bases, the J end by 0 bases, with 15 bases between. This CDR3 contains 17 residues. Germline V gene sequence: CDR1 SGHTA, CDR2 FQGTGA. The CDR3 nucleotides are TGTGCCAGCAGCTTGACCCGGGGGGCCCACTCCTACAATGAGCAGTTCTTC. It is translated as CASSLTRGAHSYNEQFF. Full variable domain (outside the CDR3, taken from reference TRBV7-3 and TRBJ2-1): GAGVSQTPSNKVTEKGKYVELRCDPISGHTALYWYRQSLGQGPEFLIYFQGTGAADDSGLPNDRFFAVRPEGSVSTLKIQRTERGDSAVYLCASSLTRGAHSYNEQFFGPGTRLTVL.

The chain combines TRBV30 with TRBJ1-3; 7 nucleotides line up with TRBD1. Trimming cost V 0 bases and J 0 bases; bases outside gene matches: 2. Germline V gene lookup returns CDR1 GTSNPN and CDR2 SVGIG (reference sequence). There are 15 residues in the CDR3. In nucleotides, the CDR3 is TGTGCCTGGAGTGTTTACAGGGGCTCTGGAAACACCATATATTTT. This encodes CAWSVYRGSGNTIYF.

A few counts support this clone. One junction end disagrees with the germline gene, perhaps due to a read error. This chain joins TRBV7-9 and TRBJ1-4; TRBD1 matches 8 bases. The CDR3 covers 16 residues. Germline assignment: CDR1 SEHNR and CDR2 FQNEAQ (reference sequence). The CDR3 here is CSSSLASGQGGEKLFF. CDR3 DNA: TGTTCCAGCAGCTTAGCGTCTGGACAGGGTGGCGAAAAACTGTTTTTT.

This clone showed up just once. This CDR3 reads CASSVTSESVETQYF. CDR3 in DNA: TGTGCCAGCAGCGTAACAAGCGAGAGCGTCGAGACCCAGTACTTC. The chain has TRBV9 and TRBJ2-5; D gene ambiguous. V gave up 1 base and J gave up 5 bases, with 15 bases separating them. Germline CDR1 is SGDLS and CDR2 is YYNGEE. The CDR3 has 15 amino acids. Full variable domain (missing parts from reference TRBV9 and TRBJ2-5): DSGVTQTPKHLITATGQRVTLRCSPRSGDLSVYWYQQSLDQGLQFLIQYYNGEERAKGNILERFSAQQFPDLHSELNLSSLELGDSALYFCASSVTSESVETQYFGPGTRLLVL.

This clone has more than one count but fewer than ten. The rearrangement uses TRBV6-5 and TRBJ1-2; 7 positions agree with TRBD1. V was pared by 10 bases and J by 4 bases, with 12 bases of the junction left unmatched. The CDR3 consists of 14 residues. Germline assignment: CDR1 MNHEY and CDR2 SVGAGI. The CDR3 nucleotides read TGTGCCACCAGCCCGGGACAGCTCCGCTATGGCTACACCTTC. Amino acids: CATSPGQLRYGYTF.

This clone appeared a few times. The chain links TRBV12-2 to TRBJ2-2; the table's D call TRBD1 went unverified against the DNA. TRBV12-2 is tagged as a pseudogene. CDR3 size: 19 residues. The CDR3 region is CASRSLRTGLKWNTGELFF. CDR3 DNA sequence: TGTGCAAGTCGCTCACTAAGGACAGGGTTAAAGTGGAACACCGGGGAGCTGTTTTTT.

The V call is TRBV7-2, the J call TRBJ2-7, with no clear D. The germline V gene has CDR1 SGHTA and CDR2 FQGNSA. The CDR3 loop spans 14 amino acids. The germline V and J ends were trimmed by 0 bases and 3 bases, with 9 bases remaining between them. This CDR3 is CASSLALYGYEQYF. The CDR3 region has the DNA TGTGCCAGCAGCTTAGCGCTTTACGGCTACGAGCAGTACTTC.

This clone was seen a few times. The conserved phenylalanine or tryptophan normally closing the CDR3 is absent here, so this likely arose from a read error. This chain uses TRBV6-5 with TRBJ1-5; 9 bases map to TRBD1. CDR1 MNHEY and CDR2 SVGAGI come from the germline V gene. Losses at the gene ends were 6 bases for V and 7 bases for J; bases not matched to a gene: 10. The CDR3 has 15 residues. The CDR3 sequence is CASRLRTGERQPQHL. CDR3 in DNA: TGTGCCAGCAGACTCCGGACAGGGGAAAGGCAGCCCCAGCATCTT.

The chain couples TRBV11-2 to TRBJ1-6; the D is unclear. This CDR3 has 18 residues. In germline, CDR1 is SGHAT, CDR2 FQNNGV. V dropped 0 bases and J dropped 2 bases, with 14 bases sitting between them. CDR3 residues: CASSLDFRGSAYNSPLHF. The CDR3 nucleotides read TGTGCCAGCAGCTTAGATTTCCGGGGATCCGCCTATAATTCACCCCTCCACTTT.

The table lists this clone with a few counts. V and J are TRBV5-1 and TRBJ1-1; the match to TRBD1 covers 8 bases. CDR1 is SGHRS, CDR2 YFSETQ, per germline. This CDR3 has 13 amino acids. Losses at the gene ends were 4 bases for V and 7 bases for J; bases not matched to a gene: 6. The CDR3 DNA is TGCGCCAGCAGCATGGGACAGGATCATGAAGCTTTCTTT. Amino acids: CASSMGQDHEAFF.